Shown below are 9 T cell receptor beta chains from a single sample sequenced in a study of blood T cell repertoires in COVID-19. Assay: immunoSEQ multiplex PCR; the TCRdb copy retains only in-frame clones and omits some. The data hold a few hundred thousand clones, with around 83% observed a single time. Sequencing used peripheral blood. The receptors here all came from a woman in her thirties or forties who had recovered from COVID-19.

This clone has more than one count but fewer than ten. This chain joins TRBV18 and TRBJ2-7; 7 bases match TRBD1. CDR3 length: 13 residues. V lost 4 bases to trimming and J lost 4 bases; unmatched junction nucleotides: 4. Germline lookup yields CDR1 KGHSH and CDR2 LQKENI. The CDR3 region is CASSRIQGYEQYF. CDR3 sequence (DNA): TGTGCCAGCTCACGGATACAGGGGTACGAGCAGTACTTC.

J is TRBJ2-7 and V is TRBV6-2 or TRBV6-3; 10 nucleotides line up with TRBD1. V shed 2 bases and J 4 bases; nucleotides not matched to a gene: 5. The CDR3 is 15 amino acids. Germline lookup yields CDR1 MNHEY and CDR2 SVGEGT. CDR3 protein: CASSYLLGQGYEQYF. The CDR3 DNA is TGTGCCAGCAGTTACCTTCTGGGACAGGGGTACGAGCAGTACTTC.

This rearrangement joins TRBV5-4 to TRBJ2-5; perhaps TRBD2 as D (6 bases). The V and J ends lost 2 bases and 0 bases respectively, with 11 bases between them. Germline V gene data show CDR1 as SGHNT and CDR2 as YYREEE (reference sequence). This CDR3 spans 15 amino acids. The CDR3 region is CASSFGGENQETQYF. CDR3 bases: TGTGCCAGCAGCTTCGGGGGTGAAAACCAAGAGACCCAGTACTTC. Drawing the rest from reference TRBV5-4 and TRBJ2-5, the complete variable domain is ETGVTQSPTHLIKTRGQQVTLRCSSQSGHNTVSWYQQALGQGPQFIFQYYREEENGRGNFPPRFSGLQFPNYSSELNVNALELDDSALYLCASSFGGENQETQYFGPGTRLLVL.

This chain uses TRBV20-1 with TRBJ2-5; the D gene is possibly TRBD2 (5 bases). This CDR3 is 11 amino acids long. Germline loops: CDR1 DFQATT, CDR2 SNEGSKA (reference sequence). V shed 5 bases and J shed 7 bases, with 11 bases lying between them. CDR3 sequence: CSADRERTQYF. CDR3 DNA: TGCAGTGCTGACCGGGAACGGACCCAGTACTTC.

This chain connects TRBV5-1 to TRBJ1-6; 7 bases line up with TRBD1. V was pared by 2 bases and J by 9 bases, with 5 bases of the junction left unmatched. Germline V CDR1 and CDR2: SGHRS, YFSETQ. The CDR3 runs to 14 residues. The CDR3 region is CASSLQGSVSPLHF. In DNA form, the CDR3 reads TGCGCCAGCAGCTTACAGGGGTCTGTTTCACCCCTCCACTTT.

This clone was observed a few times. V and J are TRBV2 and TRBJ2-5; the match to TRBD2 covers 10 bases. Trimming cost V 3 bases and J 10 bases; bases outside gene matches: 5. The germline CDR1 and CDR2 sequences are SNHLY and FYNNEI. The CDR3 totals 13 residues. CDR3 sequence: CASSEWTSGDQYF. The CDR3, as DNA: TGTGCCAGCAGTGAGTGGACTAGCGGTGACCAGTACTTC. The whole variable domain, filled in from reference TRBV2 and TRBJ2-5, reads EPEVTQTPSHQVTQMGQEVILRCVPISNHLYFYWYRQILGQKVEFLVSFYNNEISEKSEIFDDQFSVERPDGSNFTLKIRSTKLEDSAMYFCASSEWTSGDQYFGPGTRLLVL.

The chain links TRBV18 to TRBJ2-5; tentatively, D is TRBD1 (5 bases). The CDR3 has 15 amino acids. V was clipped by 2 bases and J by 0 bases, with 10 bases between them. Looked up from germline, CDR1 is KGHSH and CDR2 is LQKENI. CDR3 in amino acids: CASSPWGSDQETQYF. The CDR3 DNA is TGTGCCAGCTCACCATGGGGCAGCGACCAAGAGACCCAGTACTTC. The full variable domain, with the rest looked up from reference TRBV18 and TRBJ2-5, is NAGVMQNPRHLVRRRGQEARLRCSPMKGHSHVYWYRQLPEEGLKFMVYLQKENIIDESGMPKERFSAEFPKEGPSILRIQQVVRGDSAAYFCASSPWGSDQETQYFGPGTRLLVL.

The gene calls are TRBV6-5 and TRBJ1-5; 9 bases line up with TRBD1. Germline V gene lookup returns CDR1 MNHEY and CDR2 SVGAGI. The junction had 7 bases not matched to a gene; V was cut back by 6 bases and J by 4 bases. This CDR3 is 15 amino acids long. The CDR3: CASRIRDRANQPQHF. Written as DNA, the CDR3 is TGTGCCAGCAGAATACGGGACAGGGCTAATCAGCCCCAGCATTTT.

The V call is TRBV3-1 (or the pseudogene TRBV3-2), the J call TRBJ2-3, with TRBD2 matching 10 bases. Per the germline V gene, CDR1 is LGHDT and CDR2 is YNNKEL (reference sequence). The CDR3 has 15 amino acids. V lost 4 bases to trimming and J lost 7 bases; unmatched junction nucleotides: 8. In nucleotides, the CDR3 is TGTGCCAGCAGCCTGAAGCGGGGGGGCCAAAATACGCAGTATTTT. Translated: CASSLKRGGQNTQYF.